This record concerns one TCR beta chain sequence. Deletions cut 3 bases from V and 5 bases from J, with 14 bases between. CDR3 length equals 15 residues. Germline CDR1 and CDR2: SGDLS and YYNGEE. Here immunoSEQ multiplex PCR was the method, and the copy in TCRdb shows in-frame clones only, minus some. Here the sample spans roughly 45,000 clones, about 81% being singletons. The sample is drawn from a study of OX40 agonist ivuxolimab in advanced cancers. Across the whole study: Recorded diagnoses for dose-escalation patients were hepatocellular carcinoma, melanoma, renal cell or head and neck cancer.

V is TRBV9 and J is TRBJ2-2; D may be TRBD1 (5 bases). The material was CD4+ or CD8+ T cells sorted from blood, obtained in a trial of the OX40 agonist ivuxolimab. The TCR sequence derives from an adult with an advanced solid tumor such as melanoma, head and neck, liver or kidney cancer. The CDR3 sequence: CASSAGDRETGELFF. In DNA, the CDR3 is TGTGCCAGCAGCGCCGGAGACAGAGAAACCGGGGAGCTGTTTTTT.